These 17 T cell receptor beta chains originate from one sample sequenced in a study of shared clonotypes between healthy human individuals. TCRdb's table, derived via immunoSEQ multiplex PCR, lists solely in-frame clones and lacks some. The sample shows approximately 640,000 clones, about 90% of them seen only once. Material: memory CD8+ T cells from PBMCs. Described subset: CD45RO+ cells pooled with CCR7-negative TemRA cells. Source of these receptors: a man aged 18-30 years in good health. Some clones in this sample may be carry-over from other donors' samples.

The chain combines TRBV6-4 with TRBJ2-1; tentative D call: TRBD1 (6 bases). CDR1 and CDR2 (germline): MRHNA, SNTAGT. This CDR3 has 13 residues. The ends were cut back, 2 bases at V and 9 bases at J, with 11 bases in the middle. CDR3 coding DNA: TGTGCCAGCAGTGACACAGGGTCAGCTGAGCAGTTCTTC. Its translation is CASSDTGSAEQFF.

This clone was counted only a few times. The CDR3 loop reads CSVWNTEAFF. DNA of the CDR3: TGCAGCGTTTGGAACACTGAAGCTTTCTTT. The chain is built from TRBV29-1 and TRBJ1-1; D gene unclear. The CDR3 runs 10 residues. The V end was cut by 5 bases, the J end by 1 base, with 2 bases between. Germline values: CDR1 SQVTM, CDR2 ANQGSEA.

The J gene is TRBJ1-1, the V gene TRBV5-1, with 9 bases aligning to TRBD1. J lost 3 bases, V lost 0 bases, and 6 bases had no gene match. The CDR3 has 16 amino acids. Looked up from germline, CDR1 is SGHRS and CDR2 is YFSETQ. This CDR3 reads CASSLANRGRYTEAFF. The CDR3 nucleotides are TGCGCCAGCAGCTTGGCAAACAGGGGGCGTTACACTGAAGCTTTCTTT.

The chain uses TRBV28 and TRBJ2-7; D perhaps matches TRBD2 (6 bases). This CDR3 region has 16 residues. Germline CDR1 MDHEN, CDR2 SYDVKM. Trimming left V 6 bases short and J 1 base short, with 19 bases between. CDR3 sequence reads: CASRNDRREKSYEQYF. CDR3 bases: TGTGCCAGCAGAAACGATCGGCGGGAAAAATCCTACGAGCAGTACTTC.

The DNA for the CDR3 is TGCGCCAGCAGTGATCGAGTAAACACCATATATTTT. Amino acids: CASSDRVNTIYF. The chain employs TRBV10-2 and TRBJ1-3; no clear D gene. The CDR3 sequence is 12 residues long. The germline V gene has CDR1 WSHSY and CDR2 SAAADI. V was pared by 3 bases and J by 6 bases, with 6 bases between.

This clone appeared once. The rearrangement joins TRBV27 to TRBJ2-7; D unclear. The length of the CDR3 is 13 residues. The germline CDR1 and CDR2 sequences are MNHEY and SMNVEV (reference sequence). V shed 5 bases and J shed 10 bases, with 18 bases lying between them. CDR3 amino acids: CASSPSQRQLQYF. CDR3 nucleotides: TGTGCCAGCAGTCCGAGCCAGCGCCAGCTACAGTACTTC.

The V gene is TRBV5-1, the J gene TRBJ2-7; 9 bases match TRBD1. Trimming took 4 bases from V and 4 from J; bases not matched to a gene: 6. The germline gives CDR1 SGHRS, CDR2 YFSETQ. CDR3 size: 14 residues. For the CDR3, the DNA is TGCGCCAGCAGCCCCCCGGGACAGGGTTACGAGCAGTACTTC. Amino acids: CASSPPGQGYEQYF.

The chain carries TRBV7-9 and TRBJ2-1, with 8 bases that match TRBD2. CDR1 SEHNR and CDR2 FQNEAQ come from the germline V gene (reference sequence). J was trimmed by 1 base and V by 5 bases; bases with no gene match: 7. CDR3 length: 16 residues. The CDR3, as DNA: TGTGCCAGCAGCCCGCCAAGCGGGAGATCCTACAATGAGCAGTTCTTC. It specifies CASSPPSGRSYNEQFF. Based on the CDR3 plus reference TRBV7-9 and TRBJ2-1, the full variable domain is DTGVSQNPRHKITKRGQNVTFRCDPISEHNRLYWYRQTLGQGPEFLTYFQNEAQLEKSRLLSDRFSAERPKGSFSTLEIQRTEQGDSAMYLCASSPPSGRSYNEQFFGPGTRLTVL.

V usage is TRBV30 and J usage is TRBJ2-2; D is unresolved. Trimming shortened V by 6 bases and J by 6 bases, and 8 bases separated the two germline ends. This CDR3 region has 11 residues. Germline V gene lookup returns CDR1 GTSNPN and CDR2 SVGIG (reference sequence). CDR3 protein: CACWGAGELFF. The CDR3 nucleotides are TGTGCCTGCTGGGGTGCCGGGGAGCTGTTTTTT.

This chain connects TRBV29-1 to TRBJ2-1; D gene unclear. The length of the CDR3 is 11 residues. CDR1 and CDR2 (germline): SQVTM, ANQGSEA. V was pared by 6 bases and J by 7 bases, with 10 bases between. The CDR3 spells CSVVLGNEQFF. The CDR3 DNA follows: TGCAGCGTCGTTTTAGGAAATGAGCAGTTCTTC.

V and J are TRBV7-9 and TRBJ1-2; 7 bases line up with TRBD1. With 5 bases clipped from V and 2 bases from J, the junction kept 8 bases outside the gene matches. This CDR3 has 15 amino acids. CDR1 and CDR2 (germline): SEHNR, FQNEAQ (reference sequence). CDR3 sequence reads: CASSPYGQDNYGYTF. In nucleotides, the CDR3 is TGTGCCAGCAGCCCCTACGGACAGGACAACTATGGCTACACCTTC.

Written as DNA, the CDR3 is TGTGCCAGCAGCTTAGGACTAGCTGCCTACGAGCAGTACTTC. Protein: CASSLGLAAYEQYF. The chain is built from TRBV2 and TRBJ2-7; 8 nucleotides align to TRBD2. The CDR3 spans 14 residues. Trimming cost V 6 bases and J 2 bases; bases outside gene matches: 6. In germline, CDR1 is SNHLY, CDR2 FYNNEI.

This chain connects TRBV5-5 to TRBJ1-1; no firm D call. The V gene lost 2 bases and the J gene lost 1 base, with 9 bases spanning the gap. This CDR3 spans 14 amino acids. Germline V gene sequence: CDR1 SGHKS, CDR2 YYEKEE (reference sequence). CDR3 sequence reads: CASSFWRSNTEAFF. For the CDR3, the DNA is TGTGCCAGCAGCTTCTGGCGGTCGAACACTGAAGCTTTCTTT.

The chain is built from TRBV10-3 and TRBJ2-1, with TRBD1 matching over 8 bases. This CDR3 is 13 amino acids long. The junction had 1 base not matched to a gene; V was cut back by 9 bases and J by 0 bases. Germline CDR1 reads ENHRY; CDR2 reads SYGVKD. The DNA of the CDR3 is TGTGCCATACAGGGGGGCTCCTACAATGAGCAGTTCTTC. This translates into CAIQGGSYNEQFF.

The chain uses TRBV18 and TRBJ2-1; tentatively, D is TRBD2 (5 bases). This CDR3 is 14 amino acids long. Trimming removed 4 bases from V and 3 bases from J, with 10 bases in between. The germline V gene encodes CDR1 KGHSH and CDR2 LQKENI. CDR3 sequence reads: CASSQLVNYNEQFF. The CDR3 region has the DNA TGTGCCAGCTCACAACTAGTTAACTACAATGAGCAGTTCTTC.

The chain links TRBV11-2 to TRBJ2-1; possibly TRBD2 for D (7 bases). Germline CDR1 and CDR2: SGHAT and FQNNGV. The CDR3 runs to 18 residues. V was clipped by 5 bases and J by 2 bases, with 22 bases between them. The CDR3 loop reads CASSHVPRGGQAYNEQFF. DNA for the CDR3: TGTGCCAGCAGCCATGTACCAAGGGGGGGGCAGGCCTACAATGAGCAGTTCTTC.

The J gene is TRBJ2-3, the V gene TRBV11-3; perhaps TRBD1 as D (5 bases). The germline V and J ends were trimmed by 2 bases and 1 base, with 13 bases remaining between them. The germline CDR1 and CDR2 sequences are SGHNT and YENEEA. This CDR3 is built from 16 residues. The CDR3: CASSLWGGTGTDTQYF. The CDR3 region has the DNA TGTGCCAGCAGCTTATGGGGCGGAACCGGCACAGATACGCAGTATTTT.